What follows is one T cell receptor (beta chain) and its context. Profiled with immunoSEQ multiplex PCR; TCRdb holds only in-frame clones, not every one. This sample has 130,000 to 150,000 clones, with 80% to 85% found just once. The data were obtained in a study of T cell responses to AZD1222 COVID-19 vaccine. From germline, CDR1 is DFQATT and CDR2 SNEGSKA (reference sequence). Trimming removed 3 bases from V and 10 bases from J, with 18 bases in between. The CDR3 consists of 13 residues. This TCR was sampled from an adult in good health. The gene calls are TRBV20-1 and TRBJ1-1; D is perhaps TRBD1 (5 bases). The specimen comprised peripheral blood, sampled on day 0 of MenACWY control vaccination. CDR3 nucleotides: TGCAGTGCTAGTCAGGGTATTGGCGTGGGAGCTTTCTTT. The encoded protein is CSASQGIGVGAFF.